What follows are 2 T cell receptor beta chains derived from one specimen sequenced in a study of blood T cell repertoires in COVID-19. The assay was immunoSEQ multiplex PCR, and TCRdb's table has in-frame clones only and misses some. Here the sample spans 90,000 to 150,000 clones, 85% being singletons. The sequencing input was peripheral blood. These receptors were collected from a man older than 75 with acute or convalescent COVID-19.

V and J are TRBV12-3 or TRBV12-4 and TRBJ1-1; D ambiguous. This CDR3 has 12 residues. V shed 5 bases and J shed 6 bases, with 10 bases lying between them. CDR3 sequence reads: CASSLRQAEAFF. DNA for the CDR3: TGTGCCAGCAGTCTCCGACAAGCTGAAGCTTTCTTT.

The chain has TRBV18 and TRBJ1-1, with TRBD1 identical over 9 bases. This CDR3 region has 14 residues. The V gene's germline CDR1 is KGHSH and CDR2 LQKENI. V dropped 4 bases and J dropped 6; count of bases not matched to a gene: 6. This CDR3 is CASSRQGGSSEAFF. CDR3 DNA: TGTGCCAGCTCACGACAGGGGGGCAGTTCTGAAGCTTTCTTT.